This T cell receptor beta chain was profiled in a study of blood T cell repertoires in COVID-19. On the study more broadly: Specimens from acute and convalescent COVID-19 originated in the United States, Italy and Spain. The analysed material was cDNA or gDNA that came from T cells, B-cell-depleted T cells, or PBMCs.

TCRdb keeps only in-frame clones here, not all; method: immunoSEQ multiplex PCR. The sample has over 25,000 clones, 90% seen once. The CDR3 is made up of 16 amino acids. Deletions cut 0 bases from V and 2 bases from J, with 12 bases between. Germline CDR1 MNHEY, CDR2 SVGEGT. This clone was recorded only once. The sequencing sample was made of peripheral blood. The rearrangement joins TRBV6-2 or TRBV6-3 to TRBJ2-3; TRBD1 might be the D (5 bases). The receptor was derived from a woman aged 55-70 years with active COVID-19. CDR3 DNA: TGTGCCAGCAGTTACTCTATACGACAGAACACAGATACGCAGTATTTT. Amino acids: CASSYSIRQNTDTQYF.